These T cell receptor beta chains were read from a single sample in a study of shared T cell receptors in the human thymus. Using immunoSEQ multiplex PCR, the repertoire was profiled, and TCRdb retains in-frame clones only, with some absent. The sample contains 700,000 or so clones, 70% to 90% of which appear only once. The same specimen was also included in a second study, on human thymus T cells.

The source material was thymocytes. These receptors all come from a girl less than two years old with a congenital heart defect. Each CDR3 is given with its conserved first and last residue. The D gene is left open where the match is weak. Size values are once, few and many counts, or a class for expanded clones, and some rows have none.

D gene: NA; V gene: TRBV30; J gene: TRBJ1-2; clone size: NA; CDR3 DNA: TGTGCCTGGGACAAGGGCCTCTTGGAGGAGAACTATGGCTACACCTTC; CDR3 protein: CAWDKGLLEENYGYTF
D gene: TRBD1; V gene: TRBV27; J gene: TRBJ1-3; clone size: NA; CDR3 DNA: TGTGCCAGCATCGGCCCCCCCGGTCAGGGACAGTCTGGAAACACCATATATTTT; CDR3 protein: CASIGPPGQGQSGNTIYF
D gene: TRBD2; V gene: TRBV25-1; J gene: TRBJ2-1; clone size: NA; CDR3 DNA: TGTGCTAGCAGTGACAATCTCGCCAGCGGGGCCTACAATGAGCAGTTCTTC; CDR3 protein: CASSDNLASGAYNEQFF
D gene: NA; V gene: TRBV10-3; J gene: TRBJ1-6; clone size: NA; CDR3 DNA: TGTGCCATCAGTGAGCCCCCCCGTAGTTCCTATAATTCACCCCTCCACTTT; CDR3 protein: CAISEPPRSSYNSPLHF
D gene: NA; V gene: TRBV29-1; J gene: TRBJ1-1; clone size: once; CDR3 DNA: TGCAGCGTTGAAGAATTTTCCATCGTTGTCAGGGCTTCTGGGAACACTGAAGCTTTCTTT; CDR3 protein: CSVEEFSIVVRASGNTEAFF
D gene: TRBD2; V gene: TRBV7-4; J gene: TRBJ2-3; clone size: NA; CDR3 DNA: TGTGCCAGCAGCTTTCGGCTAGCGGGGTGGGGATTATATAGCACAGATACGCAGTATTTT; CDR3 protein: CASSFRLAGWGLYSTDTQYF
D gene: NA; V gene: TRBV7-3; J gene: TRBJ2-3; clone size: once; CDR3 DNA: TGTGCCAGCAGCTTAATTCTCGACCAGACCCTCTCAGCGTCGCGAATAACAGATACGCAGTATTTT; CDR3 protein: CASSLILDQTLSASRITDTQYF
D gene: TRBD2; V gene: TRBV9; J gene: TRBJ2-5; clone size: NA; CDR3 DNA: TGTGCCAGCAGCGTAGGCGGTAGAGGGCTAGCGGGGGAGACCCAGTACTTC; CDR3 protein: CASSVGGRGLAGETQYF
D gene: NA; V gene: TRBV10-2; J gene: TRBJ1-2; clone size: NA; CDR3 DNA: TGCGCCAGCAGTGAGACTAAAGACAGGCCGCCTAACTATGGCTACACCTTC; CDR3 protein: CASSETKDRPPNYGYTF
D gene: NA; V gene: TRBV2; J gene: TRBJ1-1; clone size: NA; CDR3 DNA: TGTGCCAGCAGTCCCCGGCGGGGGGGGCGTTATTTCATAGAAGCTTTCTTT; CDR3 protein: CASSPRRGGRYFIEAFF
D gene: TRBD1; V gene: TRBV5-1; J gene: TRBJ1-4; clone size: NA; CDR3 DNA: TGCGCCAGCAGCCTGGACAGGGATAATGAAAAACTGTTTTTT; CDR3 protein: CASSLDRDNEKLFF
D gene: NA; V gene: TRBV9; J gene: TRBJ1-2; clone size: NA; CDR3 DNA: TGTGCCAGCAGCGTCGGCTCCGGGATCAAACACCATACCGGCTCGAGTAACTATGGCTACACCTTC; CDR3 protein: CASSVGSGIKHHTGSSNYGYTF
D gene: NA; V gene: TRBV12-5; J gene: TRBJ2-7; clone size: once; CDR3 DNA: TGTGCTAGTGGTTTGGTACTTGGGCCTTTACCTTACGAGCAGTACTTC; CDR3 protein: CASGLVLGPLPYEQYF
D gene: NA; V gene: TRBV7-2; J gene: TRBJ1-2; clone size: NA; CDR3 DNA: TGTGCCAGCAGCTGCTATCACACGGGATCTAAAAACTATGGCTACACCTTC; CDR3 protein: CASSCYHTGSKNYGYTF
D gene: NA; V gene: TRBV5-4; J gene: TRBJ1-1; clone size: NA; CDR3 DNA: TGTGCCAGCAGCATTTACAGGGTTACGGACACTGAAGCTTTCTTT; CDR3 protein: CASSIYRVTDTEAFF
D gene: TRBD1; V gene: TRBV7-3; J gene: TRBJ2-1; clone size: NA; CDR3 DNA: TGTGCCAGCAGCTTTGTACCGGGACAGGGATACAATGAGCAGTTCTTC; CDR3 protein: CASSFVPGQGYNEQFF
D gene: NA; V gene: TRBV29-1; J gene: TRBJ1-2; clone size: NA; CDR3 DNA: TGCAGCGTTGGGGGACACCTGGTTGAGGAGGGCTACACCTTC; CDR3 protein: CSVGGHLVEEGYTF
D gene: NA; V gene: TRBV30; J gene: TRBJ1-1; clone size: NA; CDR3 DNA: TGTGCCTGGATTCGACGGGGTACCACTGAAGCTTTCTTT; CDR3 protein: CAWIRRGTTEAFF
D gene: TRBD1; V gene: TRBV5-8; J gene: TRBJ1-2; clone size: NA; CDR3 DNA: TGTGCCAGCAGCTTGGTGGGACAGGGATCGCGGGGCTACACCTTC; CDR3 protein: CASSLVGQGSRGYTF
D gene: TRBD2; V gene: TRBV7-6; J gene: TRBJ2-1; clone size: NA; CDR3 DNA: TGTGCCAGCAGCGGGGCGGCTAGCGGGGGAAATGAGCAGTTCTTC; CDR3 protein: CASSGAASGGNEQFF
D gene: NA; V gene: TRBV10-3; J gene: TRBJ1-2; clone size: once; CDR3 DNA: TGTGCCATCAGTCCGGGGGAAAATGGCTACACCTTC; CDR3 protein: CAISPGENGYTF
D gene: NA; V gene: TRBV5-1; J gene: TRBJ1-1; clone size: NA; CDR3 DNA: TGCGCCAGCAGCTTGGTAAGTTCTGAGGAAGCTTTCTTT; CDR3 protein: CASSLVSSEEAFF